This T cell receptor (beta chain) was obtained from a study of T-cell memory formation after mild COVID-19. Study-level findings and limits: CD4+ contracting clones lay mainly in CM and EM, CD8+ ones in EMRA. Later expanders leaned toward CD4+, whereas clones contracting from day 15 to 85 were balanced CD4/CD8. Cross-reactive memory appears to have joined, as suggested by some responding clones showing up in pre-infection memory.

This clonotype was counted a few times. Its specificity is not known. TCRdb independently ran MiXCR on the 5' RACE reads; one entry per CDR3 protein. The sample includes approximately 270,000 distinct CDR3 sequences, 15% to 20% of them seen just once. The germline CDR1 and CDR2 sequences are SGHAT and FQNNGV. With V trimmed by 4 bases and J by 4 bases, 5 bases remained unmatched. This CDR3 contains 16 residues. V and J are TRBV11-2 and TRBJ2-3; 13 positions match TRBD2. The sample consisted of PBMCs or a T cell subset sorted from them (not recorded which). This TCR derives from a man between 18 and 35 years old who had mild COVID-19 (a few samples of this study predate the infection). Cell type and time point are not known. The CDR3 region is CASSSGLAGRADTQYF. For the CDR3, the DNA is TGTGCCAGCAGCTCGGGACTAGCGGGGAGGGCAGATACGCAGTATTTT.